This record covers a single TCR beta chain. Its antigen remains unidentified. The data derive from a study of long-term antiretroviral therapy in people with HIV. An immunoSEQ assay, version v3.0, was performed at survey level. Produced via immunoSEQ multiplex PCR; TCRdb's table is partial and in-frame only. The sample comprises roughly 20,000 clones, 79% of which are singletons, and roughly a tenth rests with the top ten. Regarding the study as a whole: ART preceded a rise in diversity that nonetheless stayed lower than in transplant donor controls. The range of CDR3 lengths in HIV repertoires proved narrower than that found in controls.

The CDR3 is made up of 14 amino acids. Germline loops: CDR1 MNHEY, CDR2 SVGAGI. V shed 5 bases and J 5 bases; nucleotides not matched to a gene: 7. The source is a woman aged 40 to 50 with HIV. The sequencing here drew on unsorted PBMCs, taken 4.1 years after starting antiretroviral therapy. The rearrangement uses TRBV6-5 and TRBJ2-7, with TRBD1 matching over 9 bases. The CDR3 DNA sequence: TGTGCCAGCAGTCCGGACAGGGGAAGTAACGAGCAGTACTTC. Encoded protein: CASSPDRGSNEQYF.